One TCR beta chain is described in this entry. CDR1 and CDR2 (germline): LNHDA, SQIVND (reference sequence). The V gene lost 6 bases and the J gene lost 5 bases, with 19 bases spanning the gap. The CDR3 extends over 16 amino acids. The data originate from a study of blood T cell repertoires in COVID-19. Under the authors' procedure: How many nucleated cells were present was estimated from reference gene primer amplification. Profiled with immunoSEQ multiplex PCR; TCRdb holds only in-frame clones, not every one. V, J and clone size are taken as reported in that table, and D and trimming were inferred from the DNA itself. This table holds 190,000 or so clones, 84% found once. Participants reported their clinical history, and cohort assignment relied on those reports.

What was sequenced was PBMCs or T cells enriched from blood (not recorded which). This rearrangement joins TRBV19 to TRBJ1-4; unclear D gene. The sequence was collected from a man in his forties who had recovered from COVID-19. The CDR3 nucleotides read TGTGCCAGTAGCACCGCTTGGTGGTCAGGAAATGAAAAACTGTTTTTT. This encodes CASSTAWWSGNEKLFF.